A single sample gave rise to the 17 T cell receptor beta chains below, sequenced in a study of blood T cell repertoires in COVID-19. Profiled with immunoSEQ multiplex PCR; TCRdb holds only in-frame clones, not every one. The table lists around 300,000 clones, around 89% of them singletons. The sample taken for sequencing was peripheral blood. These TCRs come from a woman aged 50 to 60 with COVID-19, enrolled during active disease.

V is TRBV5-1 and J is TRBJ1-4, with 8 bases aligning to TRBD1. CDR1 is SGHRS and CDR2 is YFSETQ in the germline V gene. The CDR3 contains 18 residues. Trimming cost V 1 base and J 7 bases; bases outside gene matches: 15. DNA for the CDR3: TGCGCCAGCAGCTTGAATCTGGTCAGACAGGGGTTTTTTGAAAAACTGTTTTTT. Translated: CASSLNLVRQGFFEKLFF.

The chain employs TRBV7-2 and TRBJ2-3; TRBD2 is a possible D gene (6 bases). This CDR3 region has 15 residues. Trimming shortened V by 3 bases and J by 4 bases, and 14 bases separated the two germline ends. Looked up from germline, CDR1 is SGHTA and CDR2 is FQGNSA. CDR3 sequence (DNA): TGTGCCAGCAGCTTTGGCGGGGCCCAGGCAGATACGCAGTATTTT. It is translated as CASSFGGAQADTQYF.

The chain employs TRBV4-2 and TRBJ2-1; TRBD2 matches 12 bases. This CDR3 contains 18 residues. The germline V gene encodes CDR1 LGHNA and CDR2 YNFKEQ. Trimming at V came to 4 bases and at J to 6 bases, leaving 13 bases not matched to a gene. CDR3 in DNA: TGTGCCAGCAGCCCGATTCTAGCGGGAGGGCTTGTAAGCAATGAGCAGTTCTTC. Its protein is CASSPILAGGLVSNEQFF.

The chain couples TRBV19 to TRBJ1-5; D ambiguous. This CDR3 comprises 15 residues. Trimming left V 0 bases short and J 6 bases short, with 12 bases between. Germline V CDR1 and CDR2: LNHDA, SQIVND (reference sequence). CDR3 in DNA: TGTGCCAGTAGTATAGAATTCCTAGCTGGTCAGCCCCAGCATTTT. Translated, it gives CASSIEFLAGQPQHF.

This chain connects TRBV29-1 to TRBJ2-7, with TRBD1 matching over 7 bases. Germline CDR1 SQVTM, CDR2 ANQGSEA. Trimming took 6 bases from V and 2 from J; bases not matched to a gene: 4. The CDR3 covers 12 residues. CDR3: CSVRDRPYEQYF. In DNA form, the CDR3 reads TGCAGCGTCCGGGACAGACCCTACGAGCAGTACTTC.

The CDR3 loop reads CASSSYSQGQAFF. The CDR3 nucleotides are TGTGCCAGCAGTTCCTACTCACAGGGTCAAGCTTTCTTT. The rearrangement uses TRBV27 and TRBJ1-1; tentative D call: TRBD1 (6 bases). This CDR3 is 13 amino acids long. The V gene's germline CDR1 is MNHEY and CDR2 SMNVEV (reference sequence). The V end lost 4 bases, the J end lost 9 bases, and 15 bases lay between the germline ends.

This clone is a singleton in its sample. The chain carries TRBV11-3 and TRBJ2-1; 8 nucleotides align to TRBD1. After removal of 5 bases from V and 15 bases from J, the junction contained 9 bases not matched to a gene. This CDR3 comprises 12 residues. CDR1 and CDR2 (germline): SGHNT, YENEEA. DNA of the CDR3: TGTGCCAGCAGCGCCAGATGGACAGGGACGTTCTTC. Its protein product is CASSARWTGTFF.

The chain recombines TRBV11-3 with TRBJ2-1, with 7 nucleotides matching TRBD1. V trimming: 3 bases; J trimming: 3 bases; junction bases outside the gene matches: 11. Germline-derived CDR1 and CDR2 are SGHNT and YENEEA. CDR3 length: 17 amino acids. The CDR3 sequence is CASSFSTLAGGYNEQFF. The CDR3 nucleotides read TGTGCCAGCAGCTTCTCGACCTTGGCAGGGGGCTACAATGAGCAGTTCTTC.

V and J are TRBV6-6 and TRBJ1-4, with 7 bases aligning to TRBD1. Trimming removed 4 bases from V and 3 bases from J; junction bases left unmatched: 5. From germline, CDR1 is MNHNY and CDR2 SVGAGI (reference sequence). The CDR3 contains 15 residues. The DNA of the CDR3 is TGTGCCAGCAGTTTCACCGGGACAGCTAATGAAAAACTGTTTTTT. Amino acid sequence: CASSFTGTANEKLFF.

The rearrangement uses TRBV4-2 and TRBJ1-1, with TRBD1 matching over 10 bases. Germline values: CDR1 LGHNA, CDR2 YNFKEQ. J was trimmed by 11 bases and V by 3 bases; bases with no gene match: 15. The CDR3 contains 16 residues. The DNA of the CDR3 is TGTGCCAGCAGCCAGGCCCGGGGACAGGGGTCCCCTATGGCTTTCTTT. It encodes CASSQARGQGSPMAFF.

The V call is TRBV7-3, the J call TRBJ2-6; D is undetermined. This CDR3 has 17 residues. Germline CDR1 reads SGHTA; CDR2 reads FQGTGA. V lost 4 bases and J lost 0, with 13 bases in between. CDR3 sequence: CASSSKAFGSGANVLTF. The CDR3 region has the DNA TGTGCCAGCAGCTCGAAAGCCTTTGGCTCTGGGGCCAACGTCCTGACTTTC.

The V and J genes are TRBV19 and TRBJ2-2; 7 bases agree with TRBD2. The V segment lost 7 bases and the J segment 7 bases; nucleotides outside the gene matches: 9. The CDR3 loop spans 14 amino acids. CDR1 and CDR2 (germline): LNHDA, SQIVND (reference sequence). The CDR3, as DNA: TGTGCCAGTACCGGCGGGAGCGGTGTCGGGGAGCTGTTTTTT. Translating it yields CASTGGSGVGELFF. Based on the CDR3 plus reference TRBV19 and TRBJ2-2, the full variable domain is DGGITQSPKYLFRKEGQNVTLSCEQNLNHDAMYWYRQDPGQGLRLIYYSQIVNDFQKGDIAEGYSVSREKKESFPLTVTSAQKNPTAFYLCASTGGSGVGELFFGEGSRLTVL.

The rearrangement joins TRBV27 to TRBJ1-2; TRBD1 aligns across 9 bases. This CDR3 comprises 15 residues. J lost 1 base, V lost 7 bases, and 7 bases had no gene match. Germline values: CDR1 MNHEY, CDR2 SMNVEV (reference sequence). The CDR3 spells CASTPGTGINYGYTF. DNA of the CDR3: TGTGCCAGCACTCCCGGGACAGGGATTAACTATGGCTACACCTTC.

The chain uses TRBV5-1 and TRBJ1-4; no clear D gene. Germline V gene lookup returns CDR1 SGHRS and CDR2 YFSETQ. CDR3 length: 13 amino acids. Trimming took 0 bases from V and 6 from J, leaving 6 bases between them. The CDR3 DNA reads TGCGCCAGCAGCTTGGGGCAGTATGAAAAACTGTTTTTT. As protein: CASSLGQYEKLFF.

V is TRBV29-1 and J is TRBJ1-1, with D possibly TRBD1 on 6 matching bases. CDR3 size: 13 residues. The V gene's germline CDR1 is SQVTM and CDR2 ANQGSEA. CDR3 in DNA: TGCGGATTCGGGACACCGAGGAACACTGAAGCTTTCTTT. Residues: CGFGTPRNTEAFF. The variable domain in full, with the rest retrieved from reference TRBV29-1 and TRBJ1-1, is SAVISQKPSRDICQRGTSLTIQCQVDSQVTMMFWYRQQPGQSLTLIATANQGSEATYESGFVIDKFPISRPNLTFSTLTVSNMSPEDSSIYLCGFGTPRNTEAFFGQGTRLTVV.

J is TRBJ1-4 and V is TRBV4-2; TRBD1 matches 7 bases. CDR3 length: 16 residues. Germline CDR1 LGHNA, CDR2 YNFKEQ. Trimming removed 3 bases from V and 2 bases from J; junction bases left unmatched: 6. The CDR3: CASSQTKGATNEKLFF. CDR3 DNA sequence: TGTGCCAGCAGCCAGACAAAGGGGGCGACTAATGAAAAACTGTTTTTT.

The CDR3 nucleotides are TGTGCCAGCAGCACTTTCGGGGTACAAGAACTCTACGAGCAGTACTTC. This codes for CASSTFGVQELYEQYF. V gene TRBV7-2 combines with J gene TRBJ2-7; a weak D match, TRBD2 (5 bases). Germline assignment: CDR1 SGHTA and CDR2 FQGNSA. The length of the CDR3 is 16 residues. V was clipped by 5 bases and J by 3 bases, with 20 bases between them.